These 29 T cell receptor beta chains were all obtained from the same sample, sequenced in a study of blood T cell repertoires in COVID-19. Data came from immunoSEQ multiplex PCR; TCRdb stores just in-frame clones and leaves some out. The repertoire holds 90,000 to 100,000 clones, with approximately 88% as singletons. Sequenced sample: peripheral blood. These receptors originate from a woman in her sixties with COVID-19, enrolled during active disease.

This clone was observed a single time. The CDR3 bases are TGTGCCAGCAATGAGCTAGCGGGGGCCTACGAGCAGTACTTC. This codes for CASNELAGAYEQYF. The rearrangement uses TRBV2 and TRBJ2-7, with 10 bases matching TRBD2. The V gene end was trimmed by 7 bases and the J gene end by 2 bases; junction bases not matched to a gene: 5. The CDR3 covers 14 residues. Germline loops: CDR1 SNHLY, CDR2 FYNNEI.

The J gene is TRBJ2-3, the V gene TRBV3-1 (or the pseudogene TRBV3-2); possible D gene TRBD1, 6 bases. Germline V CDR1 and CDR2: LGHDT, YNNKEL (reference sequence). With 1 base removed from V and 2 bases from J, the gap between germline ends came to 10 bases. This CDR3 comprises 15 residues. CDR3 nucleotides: TGTGCCAGCAGCCAAGCGACAGGCTACACAGATACGCAGTATTTT. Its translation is CASSQATGYTDTQYF.

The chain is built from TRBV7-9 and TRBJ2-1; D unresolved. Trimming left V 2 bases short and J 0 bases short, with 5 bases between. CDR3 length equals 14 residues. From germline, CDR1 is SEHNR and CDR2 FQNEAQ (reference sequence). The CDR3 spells CASSLSFSYNEQFF. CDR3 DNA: TGTGCCAGCAGCTTATCCTTCTCCTACAATGAGCAGTTCTTC.

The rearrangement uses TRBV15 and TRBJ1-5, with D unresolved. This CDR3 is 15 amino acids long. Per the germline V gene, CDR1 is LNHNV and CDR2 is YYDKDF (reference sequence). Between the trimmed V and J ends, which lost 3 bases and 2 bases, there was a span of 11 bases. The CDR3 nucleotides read TGTGCCACCAGCAGGGATCGACGGGGCAATCAGCCCCAGCATTTT. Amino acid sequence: CATSRDRRGNQPQHF.

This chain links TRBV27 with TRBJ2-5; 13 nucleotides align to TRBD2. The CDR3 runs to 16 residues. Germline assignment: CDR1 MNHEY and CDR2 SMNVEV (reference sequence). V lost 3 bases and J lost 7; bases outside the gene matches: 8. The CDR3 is CASSFRTSGGPSTQYF. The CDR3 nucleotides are TGTGCCAGCAGTTTTCGGACTAGCGGGGGCCCCTCGACCCAGTACTTC.

As DNA, the CDR3 is TGCGCCAGCAGCTTGGACGGCAGGGTAAGTCAGCCCCAGCATTTT. Translation gives CASSLDGRVSQPQHF. The chain employs TRBV5-1 and TRBJ1-5; D is possibly TRBD1 (5 bases). Germline values: CDR1 SGHRS, CDR2 YFSETQ. The CDR3 runs 15 residues. The ends were cut back, 0 bases at V and 6 bases at J, with 13 bases in the middle.

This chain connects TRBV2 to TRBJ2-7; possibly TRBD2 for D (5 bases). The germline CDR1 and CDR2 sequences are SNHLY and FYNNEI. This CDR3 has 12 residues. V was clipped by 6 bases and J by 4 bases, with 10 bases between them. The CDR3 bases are TGTGCCAGCAGGCTGTCGGGGTACGAGCAGTACTTC. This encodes CASRLSGYEQYF.

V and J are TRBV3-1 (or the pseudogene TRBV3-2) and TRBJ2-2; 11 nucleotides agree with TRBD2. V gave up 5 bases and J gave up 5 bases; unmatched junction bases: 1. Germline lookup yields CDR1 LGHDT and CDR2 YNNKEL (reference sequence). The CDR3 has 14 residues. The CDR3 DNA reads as TGTGCCAGCAGCAGACTAGCGGGAACCGGGGAGCTGTTTTTT. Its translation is CASSRLAGTGELFF.

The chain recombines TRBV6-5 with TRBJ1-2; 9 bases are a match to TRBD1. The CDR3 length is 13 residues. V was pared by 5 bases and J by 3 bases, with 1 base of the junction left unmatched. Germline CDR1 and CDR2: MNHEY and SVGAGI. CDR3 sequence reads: CASSRTGDYGYTF. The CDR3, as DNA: TGTGCCAGCAGTCGGACAGGGGACTATGGCTACACCTTC.

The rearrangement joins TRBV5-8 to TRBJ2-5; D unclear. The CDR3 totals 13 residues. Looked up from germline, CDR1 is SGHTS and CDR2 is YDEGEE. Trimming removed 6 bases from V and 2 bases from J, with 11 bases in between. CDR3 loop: CASMPTRQETQYF. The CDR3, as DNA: TGTGCCAGCATGCCAACGAGACAAGAGACCCAGTACTTC.

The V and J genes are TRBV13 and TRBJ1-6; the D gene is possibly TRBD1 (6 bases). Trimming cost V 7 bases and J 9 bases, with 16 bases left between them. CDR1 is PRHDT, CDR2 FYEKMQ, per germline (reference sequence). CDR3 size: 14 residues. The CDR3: CASTQAGAVSPLHF. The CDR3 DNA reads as TGTGCCAGCACCCAAGCGGGGGCAGTTTCACCCCTCCACTTT.

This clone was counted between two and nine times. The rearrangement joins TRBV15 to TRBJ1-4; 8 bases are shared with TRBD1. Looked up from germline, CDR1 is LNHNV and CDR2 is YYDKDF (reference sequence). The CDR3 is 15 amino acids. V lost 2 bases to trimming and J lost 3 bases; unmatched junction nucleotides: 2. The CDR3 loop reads CATSRPQGANEKLFF. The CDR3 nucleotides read TGTGCCACCAGCAGACCACAGGGGGCTAATGAAAAACTGTTTTTT.

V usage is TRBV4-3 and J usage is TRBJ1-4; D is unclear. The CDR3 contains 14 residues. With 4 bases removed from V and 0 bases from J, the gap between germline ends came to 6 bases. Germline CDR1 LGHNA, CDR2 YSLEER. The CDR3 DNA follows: TGCGCCAGCAGCCCGACACCAACTAATGAAAAACTGTTTTTT. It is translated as CASSPTPTNEKLFF.

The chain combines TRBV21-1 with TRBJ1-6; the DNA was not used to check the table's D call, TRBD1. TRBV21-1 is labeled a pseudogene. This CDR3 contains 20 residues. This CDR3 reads CASSKECGAPGTAYNSPLHF. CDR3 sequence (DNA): TGTGCCAGCAGCAAAGAATGCGGGGCTCCCGGGACAGCCTATAATTCACCCCTCCACTTT.

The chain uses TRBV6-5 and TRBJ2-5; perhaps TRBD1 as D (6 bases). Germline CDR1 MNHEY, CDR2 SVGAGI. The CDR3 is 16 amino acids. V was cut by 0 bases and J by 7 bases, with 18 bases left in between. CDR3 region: CASSYSNRAPPGTQYF. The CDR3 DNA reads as TGTGCCAGCAGTTACTCGAACAGGGCCCCCCCAGGGACCCAGTACTTC.

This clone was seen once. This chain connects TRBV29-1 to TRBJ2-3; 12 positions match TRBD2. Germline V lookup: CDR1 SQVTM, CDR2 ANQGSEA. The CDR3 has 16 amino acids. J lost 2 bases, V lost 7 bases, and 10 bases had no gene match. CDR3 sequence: CSAPEGLAGNTDTQYF. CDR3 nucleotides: TGCAGCGCCCCAGAAGGACTAGCGGGGAACACAGATACGCAGTATTTT.

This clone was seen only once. The DNA of the CDR3 is TGCGCCAGCAGCCAAGCAGGGCACACTGAAGCTTTCTTT. As protein: CASSQAGHTEAFF. The rearrangement links TRBV4-1 to TRBJ1-1; perhaps TRBD1 as D (5 bases). The germline V gene encodes CDR1 MGHRA and CDR2 YSYEKL. This CDR3 contains 13 residues. The V end lost 1 base, the J end lost 3 bases, and 6 bases lay between the germline ends.

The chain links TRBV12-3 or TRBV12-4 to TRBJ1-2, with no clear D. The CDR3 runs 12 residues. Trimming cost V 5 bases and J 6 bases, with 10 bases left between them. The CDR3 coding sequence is TGTGCCAGCAGTCCCGGGTCGCATGGCTACACCTTC. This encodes CASSPGSHGYTF.

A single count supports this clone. CDR3 loop: CASSQDAAVPTDTQYF. CDR3 sequence (DNA): TGCGCCAGCAGCCAAGATGCGGCGGTACCCACAGATACGCAGTATTTT. The chain has TRBV4-3 and TRBJ2-3; D not resolved. CDR1 is LGHNA and CDR2 is YSLEER in the germline V gene. The V and J ends lost 0 bases and 2 bases respectively, with 12 bases between them. This CDR3 is 16 amino acids long.

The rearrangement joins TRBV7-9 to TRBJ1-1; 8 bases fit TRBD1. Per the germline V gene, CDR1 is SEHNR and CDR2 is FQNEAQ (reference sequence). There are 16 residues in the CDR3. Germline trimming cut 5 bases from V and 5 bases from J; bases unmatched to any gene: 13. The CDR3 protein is CASSPIKDRAWTEAFF. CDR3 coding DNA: TGTGCCAGCAGCCCGATCAAGGACAGGGCTTGGACTGAAGCTTTCTTT.

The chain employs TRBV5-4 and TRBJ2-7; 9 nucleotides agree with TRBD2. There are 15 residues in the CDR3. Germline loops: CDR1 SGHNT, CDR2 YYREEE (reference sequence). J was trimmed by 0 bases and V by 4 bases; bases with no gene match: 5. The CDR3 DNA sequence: TGTGCCAGCAGCACAGGGACTAGCCTCTCCTACGAGCAGTACTTC. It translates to CASSTGTSLSYEQYF.

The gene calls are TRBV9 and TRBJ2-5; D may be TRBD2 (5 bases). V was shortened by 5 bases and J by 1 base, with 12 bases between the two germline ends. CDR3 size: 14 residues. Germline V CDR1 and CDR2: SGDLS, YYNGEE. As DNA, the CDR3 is TGTGCCAGCAGTACCGGACTTGGCCAAGAGACCCAGTACTTC. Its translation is CASSTGLGQETQYF.

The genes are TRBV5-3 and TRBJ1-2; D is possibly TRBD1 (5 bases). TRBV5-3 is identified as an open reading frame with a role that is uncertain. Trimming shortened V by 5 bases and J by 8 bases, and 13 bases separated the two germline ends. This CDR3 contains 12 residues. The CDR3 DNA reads TGTGCCAGAAGTGCCAGGGATGGAGGCTACACCTTC. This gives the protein CARSARDGGYTF.

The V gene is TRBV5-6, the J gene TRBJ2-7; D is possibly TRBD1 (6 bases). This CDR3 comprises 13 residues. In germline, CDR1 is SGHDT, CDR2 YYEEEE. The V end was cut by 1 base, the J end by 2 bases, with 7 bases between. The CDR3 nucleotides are TGTGCCAGCAGCTTGACAGGGACCTACGAGCAGTACTTC. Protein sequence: CASSLTGTYEQYF. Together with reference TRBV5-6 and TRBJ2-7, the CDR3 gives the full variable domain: DAGVTQSPTHLIKTRGQQVTLRCSPKSGHDTVSWYQQALGQGPQFIFQYYEEEERQRGNFPDRFSGHQFPNYSSELNVNALLLGDSALYLCASSLTGTYEQYFGPGTRLTVT.

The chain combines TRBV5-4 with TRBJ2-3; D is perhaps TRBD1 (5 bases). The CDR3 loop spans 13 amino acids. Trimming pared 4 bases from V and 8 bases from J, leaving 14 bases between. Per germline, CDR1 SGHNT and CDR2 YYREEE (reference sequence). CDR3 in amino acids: CASSLRERGTQYF. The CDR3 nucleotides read TGTGCCAGCAGCCTCAGGGAAAGGGGTACGCAGTATTTT.

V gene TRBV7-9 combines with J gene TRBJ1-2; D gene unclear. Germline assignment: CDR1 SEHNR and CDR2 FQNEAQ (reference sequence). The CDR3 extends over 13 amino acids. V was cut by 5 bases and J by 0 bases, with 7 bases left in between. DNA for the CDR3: TGTGCCAGCAGCCCGGGGACTAACTATGGCTACACCTTC. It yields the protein CASSPGTNYGYTF.

Here the CDR3 DNA reads TGTGCCAGTAGTCCCCCCGGGGGTAGCAATCAGCCCCAGCATTTT. Translating gives CASSPPGGSNQPQHF. This chain connects TRBV19 to TRBJ1-5; D may be TRBD1 (5 bases). The CDR3 has 15 amino acids. In germline, CDR1 is LNHDA, CDR2 SQIVND (reference sequence). The V end was cut by 5 bases, the J end by 0 bases, with 11 bases between.

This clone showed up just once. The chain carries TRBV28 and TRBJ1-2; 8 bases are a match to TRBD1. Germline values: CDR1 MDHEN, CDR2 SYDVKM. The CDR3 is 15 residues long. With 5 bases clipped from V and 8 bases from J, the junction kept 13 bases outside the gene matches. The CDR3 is CASSRGNRGRLGYTF. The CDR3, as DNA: TGTGCCAGCAGTAGAGGGAACAGGGGGAGATTAGGCTACACCTTC.

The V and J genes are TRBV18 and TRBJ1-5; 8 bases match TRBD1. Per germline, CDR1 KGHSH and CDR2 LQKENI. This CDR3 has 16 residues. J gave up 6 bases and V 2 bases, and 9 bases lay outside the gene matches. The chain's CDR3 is CASSPSAGGPSQPQHF. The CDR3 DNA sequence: TGTGCCAGCTCACCAAGTGCAGGGGGCCCCAGTCAGCCCCAGCATTTT.